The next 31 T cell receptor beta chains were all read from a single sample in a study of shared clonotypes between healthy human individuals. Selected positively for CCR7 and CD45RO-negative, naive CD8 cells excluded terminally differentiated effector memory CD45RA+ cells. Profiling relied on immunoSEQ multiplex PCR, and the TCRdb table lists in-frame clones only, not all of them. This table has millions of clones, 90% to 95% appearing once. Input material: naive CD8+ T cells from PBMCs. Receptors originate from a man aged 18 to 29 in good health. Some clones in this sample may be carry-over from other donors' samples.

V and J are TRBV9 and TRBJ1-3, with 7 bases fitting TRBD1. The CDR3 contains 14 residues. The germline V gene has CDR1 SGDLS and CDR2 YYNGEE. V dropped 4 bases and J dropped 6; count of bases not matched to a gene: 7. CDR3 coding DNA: TGTGCCAGCAGCTCCCGACAGGGAGAAAACACCATATATTTT. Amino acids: CASSSRQGENTIYF. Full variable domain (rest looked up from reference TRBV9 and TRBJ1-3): DSGVTQTPKHLITATGQRVTLRCSPRSGDLSVYWYQQSLDQGLQFLIQYYNGEERAKGNILERFSAQQFPDLHSELNLSSLELGDSALYFCASSSRQGENTIYFGEGSWLTVV.

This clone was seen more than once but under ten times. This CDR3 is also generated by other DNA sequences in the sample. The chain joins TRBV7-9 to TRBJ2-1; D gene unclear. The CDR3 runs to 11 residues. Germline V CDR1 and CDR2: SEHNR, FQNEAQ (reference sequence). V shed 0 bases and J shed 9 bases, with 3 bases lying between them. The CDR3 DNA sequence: TGTGCCAGCAGCTTAGCTCCTGAGCAGTTCTTC. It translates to CASSLAPEQFF.

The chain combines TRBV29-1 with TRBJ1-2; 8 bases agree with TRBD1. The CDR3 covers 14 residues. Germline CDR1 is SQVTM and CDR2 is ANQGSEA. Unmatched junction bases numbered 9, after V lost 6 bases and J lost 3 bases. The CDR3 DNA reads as TGCAGCGTCGAGACAGGGGAAGGGGACTATGGCTACACCTTC. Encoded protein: CSVETGEGDYGYTF.

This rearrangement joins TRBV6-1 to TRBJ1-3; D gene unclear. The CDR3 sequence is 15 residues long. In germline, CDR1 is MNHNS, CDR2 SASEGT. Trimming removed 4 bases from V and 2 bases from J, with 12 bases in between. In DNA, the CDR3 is TGTGCCAGCAGTGTAGTCTTACCGACTGGAAACACCATATATTTT. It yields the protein CASSVVLPTGNTIYF.

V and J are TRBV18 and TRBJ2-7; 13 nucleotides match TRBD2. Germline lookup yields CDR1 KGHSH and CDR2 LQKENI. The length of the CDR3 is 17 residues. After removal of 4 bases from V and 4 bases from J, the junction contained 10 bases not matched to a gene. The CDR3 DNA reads TGTGCCAGCTCACTTAGGGAATGGACTAGCGGGAGATACGAGCAGTACTTC. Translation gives CASSLREWTSGRYEQYF.

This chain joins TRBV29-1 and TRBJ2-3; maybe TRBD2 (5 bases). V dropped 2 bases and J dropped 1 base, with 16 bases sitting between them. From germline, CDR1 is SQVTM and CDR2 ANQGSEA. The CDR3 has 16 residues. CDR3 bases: TGCAGCGTTGAATTCGTGTCGGGGAAACGCACAGATACGCAGTATTTT. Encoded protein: CSVEFVSGKRTDTQYF.

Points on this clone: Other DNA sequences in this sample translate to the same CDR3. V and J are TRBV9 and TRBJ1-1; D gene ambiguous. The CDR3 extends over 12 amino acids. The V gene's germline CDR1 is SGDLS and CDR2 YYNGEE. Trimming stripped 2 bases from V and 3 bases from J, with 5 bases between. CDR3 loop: CASSVGDTEAFF. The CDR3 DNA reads TGTGCCAGCAGCGTTGGGGACACTGAAGCTTTCTTT.

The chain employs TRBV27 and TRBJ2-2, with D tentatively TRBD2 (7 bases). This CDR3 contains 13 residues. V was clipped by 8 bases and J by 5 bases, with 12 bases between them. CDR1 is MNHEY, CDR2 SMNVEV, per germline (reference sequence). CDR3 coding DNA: TGTGCCAGCGGGGGGGCGGGAACCGGGGAGCTGTTTTTT. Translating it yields CASGGAGTGELFF.

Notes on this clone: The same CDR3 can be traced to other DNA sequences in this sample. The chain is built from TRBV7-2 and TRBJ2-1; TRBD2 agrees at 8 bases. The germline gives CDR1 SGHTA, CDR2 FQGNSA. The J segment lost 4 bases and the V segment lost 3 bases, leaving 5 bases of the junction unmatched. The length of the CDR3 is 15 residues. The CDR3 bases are TGTGCCAGCAGCTTGGGGACTAGTGGGTACAATGAGCAGTTCTTC. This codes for CASSLGTSGYNEQFF.

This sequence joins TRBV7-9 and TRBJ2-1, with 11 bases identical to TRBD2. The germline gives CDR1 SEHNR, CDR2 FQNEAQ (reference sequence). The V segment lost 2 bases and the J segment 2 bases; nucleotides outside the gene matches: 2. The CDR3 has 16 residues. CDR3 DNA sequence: TGTGCCAGCAGCTTAAAACTAGCGGGAGCCTACAATGAGCAGTTCTTC. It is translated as CASSLKLAGAYNEQFF.

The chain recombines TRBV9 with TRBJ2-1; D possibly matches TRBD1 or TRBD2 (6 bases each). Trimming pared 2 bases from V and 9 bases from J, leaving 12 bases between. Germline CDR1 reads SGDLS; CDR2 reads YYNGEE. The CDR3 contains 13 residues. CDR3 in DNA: TGTGCCAGCAGCGTCCGGGGGCAGAGTGAGCAGTTCTTC. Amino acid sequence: CASSVRGQSEQFF.

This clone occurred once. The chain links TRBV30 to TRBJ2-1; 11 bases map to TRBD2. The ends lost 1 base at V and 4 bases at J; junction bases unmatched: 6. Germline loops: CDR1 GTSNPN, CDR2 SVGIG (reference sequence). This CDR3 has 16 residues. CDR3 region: CAWSEPSGRQYNEQFF. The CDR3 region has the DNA TGTGCCTGGAGTGAGCCTAGCGGGAGGCAATACAATGAGCAGTTCTTC.

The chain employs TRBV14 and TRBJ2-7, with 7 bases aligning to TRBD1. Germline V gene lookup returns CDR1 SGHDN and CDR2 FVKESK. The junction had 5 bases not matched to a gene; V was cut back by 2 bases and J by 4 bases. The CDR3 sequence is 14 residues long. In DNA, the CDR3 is TGTGCCAGCAGCCAAAGACAGGGAGATTACGAGCAGTACTTC. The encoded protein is CASSQRQGDYEQYF. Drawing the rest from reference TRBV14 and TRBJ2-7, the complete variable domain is EAGVTQFPSHSVIEKGQTVTLRCDPISGHDNLYWYRRVMGKEIKFLLHFVKESKQDESGMPNNRFLAERTGGTYSTLKVQPAELEDSGVYFCASSQRQGDYEQYFGPGTRLTVT.

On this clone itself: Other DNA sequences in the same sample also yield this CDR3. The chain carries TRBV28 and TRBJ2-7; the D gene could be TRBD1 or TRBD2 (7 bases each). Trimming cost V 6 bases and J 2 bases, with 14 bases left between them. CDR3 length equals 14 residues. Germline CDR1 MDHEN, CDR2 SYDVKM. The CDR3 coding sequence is TGTGCCAGCAGCTTGCAGGGGGGGACCTACGAGCAGTACTTC. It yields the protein CASSLQGGTYEQYF.

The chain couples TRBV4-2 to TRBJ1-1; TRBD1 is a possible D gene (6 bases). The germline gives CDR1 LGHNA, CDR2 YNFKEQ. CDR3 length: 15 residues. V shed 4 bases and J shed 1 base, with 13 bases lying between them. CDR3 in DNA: TGTGCCAGCAGCCTAACAGGGATGGCGAACACTGAAGCTTTCTTT. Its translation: CASSLTGMANTEAFF.

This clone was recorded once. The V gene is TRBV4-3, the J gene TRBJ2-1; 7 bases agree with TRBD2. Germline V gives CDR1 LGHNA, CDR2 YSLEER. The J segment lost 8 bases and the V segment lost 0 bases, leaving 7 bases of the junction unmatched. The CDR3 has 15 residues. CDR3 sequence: CASSQDRYGGYEQFF. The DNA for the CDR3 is TGCGCCAGCAGCCAAGATCGGTACGGGGGGTATGAGCAGTTCTTC.

CDR3 amino acids: CASSQGQPREKLFF. The CDR3, as DNA: TGTGCCAGCAGCCAAGGACAGCCCAGGGAAAAACTGTTTTTT. V usage is TRBV7-9 and J usage is TRBJ1-4, with D possibly matching TRBD1 (6 bases). Germline V gives CDR1 SEHNR, CDR2 FQNEAQ (reference sequence). Trimming stripped 5 bases from V and 8 bases from J, with 15 bases between. The CDR3 sequence is 14 residues long.

DNA of the CDR3: TGCGCCAGCAGCTTAAGCGGAATGAATCCCTACGAGCAGTACTTC. This encodes CASSLSGMNPYEQYF. The chain joins TRBV5-1 to TRBJ2-7; a weak D match, TRBD2 (5 bases). V was trimmed by 2 bases and J by 2 bases, leaving 14 bases between them. The CDR3 spans 15 residues. The germline gives CDR1 SGHRS, CDR2 YFSETQ.

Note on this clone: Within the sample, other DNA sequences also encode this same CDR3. The CDR3 DNA sequence: TGTGCCAGCAGCTTAGTTCCCGGAAGCTCCTACGAGCAGTACTTC. Translated, it gives CASSLVPGSSYEQYF. This chain links TRBV7-9 with TRBJ2-7, with D unclear. Trimming took 1 base from V and 0 from J, leaving 10 bases between them. The CDR3 length is 15 residues. Germline V gives CDR1 SEHNR, CDR2 FQNEAQ (reference sequence). Full variable domain (outside the CDR3, taken from reference TRBV7-9 and TRBJ2-7): DTGVSQNPRHKITKRGQNVTFRCDPISEHNRLYWYRQTLGQGPEFLTYFQNEAQLEKSRLLSDRFSAERPKGSFSTLEIQRTEQGDSAMYLCASSLVPGSSYEQYFGPGTRLTVT.

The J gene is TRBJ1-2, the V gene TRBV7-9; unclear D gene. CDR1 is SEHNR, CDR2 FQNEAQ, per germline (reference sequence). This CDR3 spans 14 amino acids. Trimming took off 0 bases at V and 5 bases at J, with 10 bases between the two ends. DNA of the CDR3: TGTGCCAGCAGCTTAGCTTCCGGGGTGTATGGCTACACCTTC. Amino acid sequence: CASSLASGVYGYTF.

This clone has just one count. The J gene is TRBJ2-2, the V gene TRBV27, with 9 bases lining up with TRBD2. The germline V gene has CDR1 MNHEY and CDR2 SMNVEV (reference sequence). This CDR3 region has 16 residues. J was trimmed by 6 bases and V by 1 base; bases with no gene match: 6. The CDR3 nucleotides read TGTGCCAGCAGTTTATGGTTAGCGGGAGCCCCCGGGGAGCTGTTTTTT. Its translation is CASSLWLAGAPGELFF.

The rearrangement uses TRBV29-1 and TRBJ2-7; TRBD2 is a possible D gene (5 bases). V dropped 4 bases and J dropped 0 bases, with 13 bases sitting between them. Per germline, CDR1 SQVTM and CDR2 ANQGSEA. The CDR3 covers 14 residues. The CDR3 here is CSVVAHGGSYEQYF. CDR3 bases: TGCAGCGTTGTTGCTCACGGAGGCTCCTACGAGCAGTACTTC.

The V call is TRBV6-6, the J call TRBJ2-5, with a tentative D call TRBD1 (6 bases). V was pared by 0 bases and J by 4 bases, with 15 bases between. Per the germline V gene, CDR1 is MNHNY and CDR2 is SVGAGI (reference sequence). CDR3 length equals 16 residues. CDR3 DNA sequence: TGTGCCAGCAGTTACTCGCAGGGGAGTAGGAGAGAGACCCAGTACTTC. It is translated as CASSYSQGSRRETQYF.

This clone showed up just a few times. The CDR3 DNA follows: TGTGCCAGCAGCTTAGCCGAAGGGGACAGCACTGAAGCTTTCTTT. It codes for CASSLAEGDSTEAFF. The chain has TRBV7-6 and TRBJ1-1, with TRBD1 matching 7 bases. Trimming took 0 bases from V and 4 from J; bases not matched to a gene: 5. The CDR3 runs to 15 residues. In germline, CDR1 is SGHVS, CDR2 FNYEAQ.

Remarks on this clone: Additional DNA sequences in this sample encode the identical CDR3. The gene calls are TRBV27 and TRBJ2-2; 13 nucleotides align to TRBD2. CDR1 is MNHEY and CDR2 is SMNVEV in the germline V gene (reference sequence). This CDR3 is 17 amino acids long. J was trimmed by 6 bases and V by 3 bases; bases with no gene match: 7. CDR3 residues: CASSLPRTSGSPGELFF. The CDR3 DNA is TGTGCCAGCAGTTTGCCACGGACTAGCGGGAGTCCCGGGGAGCTGTTTTTT.

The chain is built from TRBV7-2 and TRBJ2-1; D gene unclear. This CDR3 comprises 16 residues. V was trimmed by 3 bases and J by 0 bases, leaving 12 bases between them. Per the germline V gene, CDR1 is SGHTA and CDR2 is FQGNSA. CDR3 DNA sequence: TGTGCCAGCAGCTTTTTCCTCTCTTTCTCCTACAATGAGCAGTTCTTC. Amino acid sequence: CASSFFLSFSYNEQFF. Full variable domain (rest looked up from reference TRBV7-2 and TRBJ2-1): GAGVSQSPSNKVTEKGKDVELRCDPISGHTALYWYRQSLGQGLEFLIYFQGNSAPDKSGLPSDRFSAERTGGSVSTLTIQRTQQEDSAVYLCASSFFLSFSYNEQFFGPGTRLTVL.

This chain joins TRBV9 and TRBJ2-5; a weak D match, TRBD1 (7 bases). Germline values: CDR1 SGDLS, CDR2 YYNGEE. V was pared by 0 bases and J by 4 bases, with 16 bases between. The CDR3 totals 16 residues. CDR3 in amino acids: CASSVAQGGDRETQYF. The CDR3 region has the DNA TGTGCCAGCAGCGTAGCTCAGGGGGGCGATAGAGAGACCCAGTACTTC.

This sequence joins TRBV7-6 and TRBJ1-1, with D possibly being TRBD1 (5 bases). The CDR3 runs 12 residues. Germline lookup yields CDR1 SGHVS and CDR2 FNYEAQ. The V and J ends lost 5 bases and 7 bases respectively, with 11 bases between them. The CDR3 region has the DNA TGTGCCAGCAGCCCCCGGGGGGGTGAAGCTTTCTTT. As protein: CASSPRGGEAFF.

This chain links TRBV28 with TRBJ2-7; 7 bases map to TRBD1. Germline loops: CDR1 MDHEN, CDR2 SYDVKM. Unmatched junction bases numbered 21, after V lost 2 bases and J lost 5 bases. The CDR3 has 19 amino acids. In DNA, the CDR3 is TGTGCCAGCAGTTTAAGCTTCGGGGACAGTCCCCTCCAGGTGGACGAGCAGTACTTC. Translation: CASSLSFGDSPLQVDEQYF.

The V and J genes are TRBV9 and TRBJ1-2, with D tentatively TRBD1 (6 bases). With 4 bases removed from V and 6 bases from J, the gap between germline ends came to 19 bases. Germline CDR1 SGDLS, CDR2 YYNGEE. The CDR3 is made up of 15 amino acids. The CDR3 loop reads CASSTWTDLSHGYTF. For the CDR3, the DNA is TGTGCCAGCAGCACTTGGACAGACCTCTCACATGGCTACACCTTC.

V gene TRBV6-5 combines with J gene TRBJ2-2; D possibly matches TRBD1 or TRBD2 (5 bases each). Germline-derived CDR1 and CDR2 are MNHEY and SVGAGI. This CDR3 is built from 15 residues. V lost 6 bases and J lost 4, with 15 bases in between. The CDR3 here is CASSTPPGATGELFF. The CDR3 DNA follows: TGTGCCAGCAGCACCCCCCCCGGGGCCACCGGGGAGCTGTTTTTT.